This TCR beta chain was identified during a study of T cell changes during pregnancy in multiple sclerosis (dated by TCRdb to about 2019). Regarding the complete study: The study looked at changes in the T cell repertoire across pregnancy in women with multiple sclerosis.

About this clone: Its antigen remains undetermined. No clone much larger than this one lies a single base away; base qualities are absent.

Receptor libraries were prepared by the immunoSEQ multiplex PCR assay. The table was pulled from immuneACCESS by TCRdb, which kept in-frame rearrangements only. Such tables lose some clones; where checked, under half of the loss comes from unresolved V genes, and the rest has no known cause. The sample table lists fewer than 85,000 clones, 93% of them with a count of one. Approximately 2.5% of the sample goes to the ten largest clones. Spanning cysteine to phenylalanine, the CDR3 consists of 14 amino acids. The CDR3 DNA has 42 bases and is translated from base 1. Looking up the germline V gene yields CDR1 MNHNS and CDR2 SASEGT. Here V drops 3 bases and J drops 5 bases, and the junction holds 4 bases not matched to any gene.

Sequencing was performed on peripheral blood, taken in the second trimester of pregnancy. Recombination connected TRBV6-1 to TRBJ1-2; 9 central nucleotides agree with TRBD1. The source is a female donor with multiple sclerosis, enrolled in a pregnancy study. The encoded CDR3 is CASSELDRGYGYTF. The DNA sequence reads TGTGCCAGCAGTGAGTTGGACAGGGGATATGGCTACACCTTC.